In its sample, the clone carrying this TCR beta chain was seen once. The length of the CDR3 is 15 residues. The V gene's germline CDR1 is MDHEN and CDR2 SYDVKM. V lost 7 bases and J lost 3, with 15 bases in between. The sample originates from a study of blood T cell repertoires in COVID-19. Study-wide context: The study drew acute and convalescent COVID-19 samples from the United States, Italy and Spain. PBMCs, B-cell-depleted T cells, or T cells provided the cDNA or gDNA that made up the material.

In the original analysis: Estimation of nucleated cell counts was performed using reference gene primer amplification. Only in-frame clones appear in the TCRdb table, and some are missing; sequencing was by immunoSEQ multiplex PCR. The D gene and trimming were derived from the DNA, and the V and J assignments and clone size from that table. The sample yields about 150,000 clones, about 90% seen once. This clonotype was obtained from a man aged 50 or older with acute or convalescent COVID-19. The chain joins TRBV28 to TRBJ1-4; tentative D call: TRBD1 (5 bases). Material for sequencing was peripheral blood. The CDR3 region has the DNA TGTGCCAGCACCATAGACAGTGCGCCTAATGAAAAACTGTTTTTT. As protein: CASTIDSAPNEKLFF.